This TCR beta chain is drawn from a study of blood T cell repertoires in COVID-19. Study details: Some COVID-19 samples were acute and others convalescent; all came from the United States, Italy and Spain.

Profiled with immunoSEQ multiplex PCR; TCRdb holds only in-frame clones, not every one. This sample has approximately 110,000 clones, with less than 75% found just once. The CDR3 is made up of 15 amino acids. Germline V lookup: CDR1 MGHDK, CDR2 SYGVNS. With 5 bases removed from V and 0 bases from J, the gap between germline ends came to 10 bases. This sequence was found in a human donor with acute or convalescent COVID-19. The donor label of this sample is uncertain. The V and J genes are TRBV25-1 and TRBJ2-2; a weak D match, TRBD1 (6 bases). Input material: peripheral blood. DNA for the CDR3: TGTGCCAGCAGTACCGGGACACCGAACACCGGGGAGCTGTTTTTT. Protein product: CASSTGTPNTGELFF.